This T cell receptor beta chain was sequenced for a study of tumor and adjacent non-tumor tissue in lung cancer. Study summary: Each sample yielded a few million productive TCRbeta reads on average. Study-level points and caveats: Patients with more diverse tumor TCRs had worse survival. Top 100 clones took a larger repertoire share in normal lung.

The CDR3 sequence runs 15 residues, both termini included. Germline lookup yields CDR1 SGHNT and CDR2 YYREEE (reference sequence). Remarks on this clonotype: What it recognizes is unknown. A read error is likely, as this CDR3 ends without the conserved phenylalanine or tryptophan. The DNA is omitted, as the CDR3 cannot be located on it reliably, and the CDR3 follows TCRdb's listing.

This sample's RNA came from whole unsorted tissue. Chemotherapy-naive patients with new lung cancer underwent thoracic surgery in China, August–late 2014. A modified ARM-PCR protocol with three rounds of nested PCR amplified TCRbeta. A single record per CDR3 protein comes from TCRdb applying MiXCR to the multiplex PCR reads. The data show roughly 120,000 distinct CDR3 sequences, approximately 71% seen once. The sequence was collected from a woman in her sixties with non-small cell lung cancer. Material: lung tumor tissue. J is TRBJ2-5 and V is TRBV5-4; no check of the table's D call, TRBD1, against the DNA was made. The CDR3: CASSLAGGQYETQYI.